Listed here are 23 T cell receptor beta chains from one sample, sequenced in a study of T-cell reconstitution after alpha-beta-depleted transplantation in children (dated by TCRdb to about 2016). The protocol used for the library was PCR. Sequencing instrument: Illumina HiSeq 2500. Molecular barcoding was employed in the preparation of TCR libraries, with unique molecular identifiers being used to normalize TCRbeta repertoire quantification. The raw public data were reprocessed by TCRdb itself: fastp quality trimming at Q25, MiXCR clonotype calling, in-frame beta chains only. Duplicate CDR3 protein sequences are folded into a single record with the most common DNA and genes. The sample records some 200,000 distinct CDR3 sequences, approximately 15% of which are singletons. The ten largest clones represent roughly 13% of the sample. The source was PBMCs from the stem cell graft donor, collected from the stem cell graft. The receptors were gathered from a human donor who donated a stem cell graft to a child with acute lymphoblastic leukemia.

The table lists this clonotype with many counts. This rearrangement joins TRBV5-1 to TRBJ2-1; D unresolved. Trimming stripped 0 bases from V and 4 bases from J, with 8 bases between. Germline values: CDR1 SGHRS, CDR2 YFSETQ. The CDR3 sequence is 14 residues long. The CDR3 sequence: CASSLGVGYNEQFF. The CDR3 DNA follows: TGCGCCAGCAGCTTGGGGGTCGGGTACAATGAGCAGTTCTTC.

At least ten counts were recorded for this clonotype. The rearrangement uses TRBV20-1 and TRBJ2-7; 8 nucleotides line up with TRBD2. Germline CDR1 is DFQATT and CDR2 is SNEGSKA (reference sequence). V shed 1 base and J 2 bases; nucleotides not matched to a gene: 4. CDR3 size: 14 residues. CDR3 region: CSARASGFPYEQYF. For the CDR3, the DNA is TGCAGTGCTAGAGCTAGCGGGTTTCCCTACGAGCAGTACTTC.

In this sample, this clonotype turned up many times. The V call is TRBV20-1, the J call TRBJ2-7; 11 positions agree with TRBD2. This CDR3 comprises 14 residues. CDR1 is DFQATT and CDR2 is SNEGSKA in the germline V gene (reference sequence). The V segment lost 1 base and the J segment 5 bases; nucleotides outside the gene matches: 4. The chain's CDR3 is CSARGLAGLDEQYF. The CDR3 DNA reads as TGCAGTGCTAGAGGACTAGCGGGATTGGACGAGCAGTACTTC.

This clonotype appeared many times. The rearrangement uses TRBV28 and TRBJ1-1; D is ambiguous. Deletions cut 4 bases from V and 0 bases from J, with 12 bases between. The germline CDR1 and CDR2 sequences are MDHEN and SYDVKM. The CDR3 contains 15 residues. The CDR3 reads CASSSTGDMNTEAFF. The CDR3 DNA sequence: TGTGCCAGCAGTTCGACCGGGGATATGAACACTGAAGCTTTCTTT.

This clonotype has ten or more counts. The chain links TRBV5-1 to TRBJ1-1; D remains ambiguous. This CDR3 contains 13 residues. V lost 1 base and J 6 bases, leaving 10 bases between the germline ends. CDR1 SGHRS and CDR2 YFSETQ come from the germline V gene. CDR3 sequence (DNA): TGCGCCAGCAGCTTGCGTGGAGGATCTGAAGCTTTCTTT. It specifies CASSLRGGSEAFF.

This clonotype was counted ten times or more. The rearrangement joins TRBV12-3 or TRBV12-4 to TRBJ1-2, with unresolved D. Trimming removed 6 bases at V and 4 bases at J, with 9 bases between. The CDR3 loop spans 12 amino acids. This CDR3 reads CASRPVSYGYTF. Here the CDR3 DNA reads TGTGCCAGCAGACCGGTTTCCTATGGCTACACCTTC.

The J gene is TRBJ2-3, the V gene TRBV10-2; no firm D call. V was trimmed by 1 base and J by 5 bases, leaving 4 bases between them. The germline CDR1 and CDR2 sequences are WSHSY and SAAADI. The CDR3 sequence is 12 residues long. CDR3 sequence (DNA): TGCGCCAGCAGTGAGTTGGGAGATACGCAGTATTTT. This codes for CASSELGDTQYF.

This clonotype was counted at least ten times. Here the CDR3 DNA reads TGTGCCAGCAGTTTAATCCCTTTCGACTACGAGCAGTACTTC. Protein product: CASSLIPFDYEQYF. The rearrangement uses TRBV12-3 or TRBV12-4 and TRBJ2-7; D not resolved. V was pared by 2 bases and J by 3 bases, with 11 bases between. The CDR3 consists of 14 residues.

This clonotype was detected ten times or more. The V and J genes are TRBV5-6 and TRBJ1-4; TRBD1 is a possible D gene (6 bases). With 4 bases removed from V and 4 bases from J, the gap between germline ends came to 17 bases. The germline V gene has CDR1 SGHDT and CDR2 YYEEEE. This CDR3 spans 16 amino acids. CDR3 amino acids: CASSHTSGVRNEKLFF. The CDR3 region has the DNA TGTGCCAGCAGCCATACTTCAGGGGTGCGTAATGAAAAACTGTTTTTT.

The table lists this clonotype with a few counts. This rearrangement joins TRBV18 to TRBJ2-7, with unresolved D. CDR1 and CDR2 (germline): KGHSH, LQKENI. Trimming shortened V by 2 bases and J by 3 bases, and 11 bases separated the two germline ends. CDR3 length equals 14 residues. CDR3 sequence: CASSPTTDFYEQYF. CDR3 coding DNA: TGTGCCAGCTCACCAACTACAGACTTCTACGAGCAGTACTTC.

This clonotype was counted at least ten times. The J gene is TRBJ2-1, the V gene TRBV5-1, with 7 positions matching TRBD2. CDR3 size: 16 residues. CDR1 SGHRS and CDR2 YFSETQ come from the germline V gene. V lost 4 bases to trimming and J lost 1 base; unmatched junction nucleotides: 8. CDR3 coding DNA: TGCGCCAGCAGCCCCGGGGAGCGGGGTTCCTACAATGAGCAGTTCTTC. It encodes CASSPGERGSYNEQFF. Complete variable domain (other parts from reference TRBV5-1 and TRBJ2-1): KAGVTQTPRYLIKTRGQQVTLSCSPISGHRSVSWYQQTPGQGLQFLFEYFSETQRNKGNFPGRFSGRQFSNSRSEMNVSTLELGDSALYLCASSPGERGSYNEQFFGPGTRLTVL.

There are many counts of this clonotype. The V and J genes are TRBV20-1 and TRBJ2-1; 8 bases fit TRBD2. V lost 0 bases to trimming and J lost 10 bases; unmatched junction nucleotides: 5. This CDR3 is built from 13 residues. Per the germline V gene, CDR1 is DFQATT and CDR2 is SNEGSKA (reference sequence). The CDR3 region is CSARDPLAGEQFF. The CDR3 DNA reads TGCAGTGCTAGAGATCCCCTAGCGGGCGAGCAGTTCTTC.

In this sample, this clonotype turned up many times. V gene TRBV3-1 combines with J gene TRBJ2-1; 8 bases agree with TRBD2. The V and J ends lost 3 bases and 4 bases, in that order; junction bases with no gene match: 5. Germline V lookup: CDR1 LGHDT, CDR2 YNNKEL (reference sequence). This CDR3 region has 15 residues. As DNA, the CDR3 is TGTGCCAGCAGCCATGACGGGACTAGATACAATGAGCAGTTCTTC. It is translated as CASSHDGTRYNEQFF.

On this clonotype itself: A much larger clone differs by one base, so this may be a read error. The chain uses TRBV3-1 and TRBJ1-1; D is possibly TRBD1 (6 bases). CDR3 size: 15 residues. Germline CDR1 is LGHDT and CDR2 is YNNKEL (reference sequence). In DNA form, the CDR3 reads TGTGCCAGCAGCCTTCTGACAGGCGGGAACACTGACGCTTTCTTT. It specifies CASSLLTGGNTDAFF. Variable domain in full (rest from reference TRBV3-1 and TRBJ1-1): DTAVSQTPKYLVTQMGNDKSIKCEQNLGHDTMYWYKQDSKKFLKIMFSYNNKELIINETVPNRFSPKSPDKAHLNLHINSLELGDSAVYFCASSLLTGGNTDAFFGQGTRLTVV.

V is TRBV24-1 and J is TRBJ2-1; 8 bases agree with TRBD1. Germline CDR1 and CDR2: KGHDR and SFDVKD. The CDR3 runs to 16 residues. V was clipped by 4 bases and J by 8 bases; unmatched bases: 12. The CDR3 DNA sequence: TGTGCCACCAGTGACCGGGGCCAGGGGGCATGGGATGAGCAGTTCTTC. Residues: CATSDRGQGAWDEQFF.

Ten or more counts support this clonotype. The V and J genes are TRBV18 and TRBJ1-4, with 7 bases that match TRBD1. The V and J ends lost 6 bases and 8 bases, in that order; junction bases with no gene match: 9. This CDR3 spans 14 amino acids. Germline-derived CDR1 and CDR2 are KGHSH and LQKENI. The CDR3 coding sequence is TGTGCCAGCTCTCCGGACAGGTTTGGAGAAAAACTGTTTTTT. Its translation: CASSPDRFGEKLFF.

This clonotype was observed a handful of times. The rearrangement joins TRBV19 to TRBJ2-7; D gene uncertain. Germline lookup yields CDR1 LNHDA and CDR2 SQIVND (reference sequence). The ends were cut back, 1 base at V and 7 bases at J, with 17 bases in the middle. The CDR3 has 15 residues. The CDR3 sequence is CASSIGRSASREQYF. Written as DNA, the CDR3 is TGTGCCAGTAGTATAGGCAGGAGCGCCTCTCGGGAGCAGTACTTC.

This clonotype was seen a handful of times. The rearrangement uses TRBV11-2 and TRBJ1-2; D gene uncertain. The CDR3 runs to 14 residues. The germline V and J ends were trimmed by 0 bases and 13 bases, with 18 bases remaining between them. The V gene's germline CDR1 is SGHAT and CDR2 FQNNGV. As DNA, the CDR3 is TGTGCCAGCAGCTTAGATCTCTGGGTGACACGCTGCACCTTC. This gives the protein CASSLDLWVTRCTF.

The sample holds many counts of this clonotype. The V gene is TRBV3-1, the J gene TRBJ2-1; 7 nucleotides agree with TRBD2. The V gene end was trimmed by 4 bases and the J gene end by 5 bases; junction bases not matched to a gene: 8. The CDR3 totals 15 residues. The V gene's germline CDR1 is LGHDT and CDR2 YNNKEL (reference sequence). The CDR3: CASSPSGGRNNEQFF. CDR3 in DNA: TGTGCCAGCAGCCCTAGCGGAGGGAGGAACAATGAGCAGTTCTTC.

This clonotype was detected ten times or more. The chain recombines TRBV7-6 with TRBJ1-1; D is unclear. The CDR3 has 15 residues. V was trimmed by 5 bases and J by 1 base, leaving 14 bases between them. Germline V gene data show CDR1 as SGHVS and CDR2 as FNYEAQ. The CDR3 region has the DNA TGTGCCAGCAGCCCAAATCGACTTGGGAACACTGAAGCTTTCTTT. As protein: CASSPNRLGNTEAFF.

This clonotype was seen at least ten times. This sequence joins TRBV5-1 and TRBJ1-4, with no clear D. The CDR3 totals 15 residues. Looked up from germline, CDR1 is SGHRS and CDR2 is YFSETQ. V lost 5 bases, J lost 0 bases, and 11 bases lay in between. The CDR3 DNA sequence: TGCGCCAGCAGGCAGGTTCATGCAACTAATGAAAAACTGTTTTTT. Its protein is CASRQVHATNEKLFF. The variable domain in full, with the rest retrieved from reference TRBV5-1 and TRBJ1-4, is KAGVTQTPRYLIKTRGQQVTLSCSPISGHRSVSWYQQTPGQGLQFLFEYFSETQRNKGNFPGRFSGRQFSNSRSEMNVSTLELGDSALYLCASRQVHATNEKLFFGSGTQLSVL.

A note on this clonotype: Being one base from a much bigger clone, this may be a read error. The chain has TRBV20-1 and TRBJ2-3; D assignment may be TRBD1 or TRBD2 (5 bases each). The germline V gene has CDR1 DFQATT and CDR2 SNEGSKA (reference sequence). The CDR3 is made up of 15 amino acids. CDR3 bases: TGCAGTGGGACGGACGGGGCCGAAAGCACAGGTACGCAGTATTTT. This sequence encodes CSGTDGAESTGTQYF.

This clonotype occurred many times. V and J are TRBV13 and TRBJ2-3; D possibly matches TRBD1 or TRBD2 (5 bases each). Trimming left V 5 bases short and J 3 bases short, with 15 bases between. Germline V lookup: CDR1 PRHDT, CDR2 FYEKMQ (reference sequence). This CDR3 is built from 15 residues. CDR3 DNA sequence: TGTGCCAGCAGCCCCCTAGGGGAGCGGACAGATACGCAGTATTTT. This translates into CASSPLGERTDTQYF.